The sequence of this T cell receptor beta chain was determined in a study of response to subunit inactivated influenza vaccine. Germline V gives CDR1 SNHLY, CDR2 FYNNEI. This CDR3 region has 12 residues. Trimming took off 8 bases at V and 1 base at J, with 8 bases between the two ends. A single record per CDR3 protein comes from TCRdb applying MiXCR to the RT-PCR reads. The profile covers some 300,000 distinct CDR3 sequences, with over 20% appearing a single time and 9% to 12% taken by the ten largest. Broader study findings: It was suggested by the authors that few new T cells are recruited by each seasonal influenza vaccination.

In regard to this clonotype: Its antigen remains unknown.

The gene calls are TRBV2 and TRBJ1-1; D remains unclear. The receptor was isolated from a man aged 45-69 years who received an inactivated influenza vaccine. Specimen: PBMCs from blood, collected about 20 months after vaccination. The CDR3 nucleotides read TGTGCCAGCCTGGACGGGAACACTGAAGCTTTCTTT. Its protein is CASLDGNTEAFF.